This TCR beta chain stems from a study of blood T cell repertoires in COVID-19. Study as a whole: Material from acute and convalescent COVID-19 was sourced from the United States, Italy and Spain.

The CDR3 consists of 13 residues. Germline lookup yields CDR1 MNHEY and CDR2 SVGAGI. The V end lost 5 bases, the J end lost 3 bases, and 11 bases lay between the germline ends. Those enrolled in Seattle joined during active infection and were followed longitudinally afterward. As originally analysed: Amplification of reference gene primers was used by the study to estimate nucleated cell counts. The assay was immunoSEQ multiplex PCR, and TCRdb's table has in-frame clones only and misses some. That table furnishes V, J and clone size, whereas the DNA furnished D and trimming. Among about 160,000 clones, about 85% were seen once, and the ten largest hold roughly 5%.

The J gene is TRBJ2-7, the V gene TRBV6-5, with D possibly TRBD2 on 6 matching bases. Sequenced input: peripheral blood. This TCR was sampled from a woman in her forties or fifties with COVID-19, enrolled during active disease. Here the CDR3 DNA reads TGTGCCAGCAGTATCCGGGAGAACTACGAGCAGTACTTC. It codes for CASSIRENYEQYF.